This is a list of T cell receptor beta chains from one sample in a study of blood T cell repertoires in COVID-19. Produced via immunoSEQ multiplex PCR; TCRdb's table is partial and in-frame only. The data contain 200,000 to 300,000 clones, 75% to 95% of them singletons. Input material: peripheral blood. These receptors were collected from a young adult with COVID-19, enrolled during active disease. CDR3s include the opening cysteine and the closing phenylalanine or tryptophan. Fields, in order: J gene, V gene, CDR3 protein.

TRBJ2-5	TRBV5-5	CASSLGQREGRETQYF
TRBJ2-1	TRBV7-9	CASRLAAYNEQFF
TRBJ1-2	TRBV6-5	CASNGRGGASDGYTF
TRBJ2-1	TRBV9	CASSPPSGTGHSNEQFF
TRBJ2-7	TRBV11-2	CASSLVGAYEQYF
TRBJ2-6	TRBV5-1	CASSWRTSGASGANVLTF
TRBJ2-5	TRBV5-4	CASSSPGQVQETQYF
TRBJ1-3	TRBV5-5	CASSNNPGNTIYF
TRBJ2-7	TRBV2	CASSVTGTETYEQYF
TRBJ1-2	TRBV6-5	CASSYSPGNYGYTF
TRBJ1-5	TRBV15	CATSSLYRDKGLEPQHF
TRBJ1-4	TRBV7-9	CASSLGDSSMNEKLFF
TRBJ2-7	TRBV24-1	CATSDSHYEQYF
TRBJ1-2	TRBV29-1	CSVVEQGGLYTF
TRBJ2-2	TRBV3-1/TRBV3-2	CASSPRWEASGELFF
TRBJ2-7	TRBV18	CASSLRDRGNEQYF
TRBJ2-7	TRBV29-1	CSVGWGQGSPVW
TRBJ2-1	TRBV10-3	CAIGTSGNNEQFF
TRBJ2-3	TRBV2	CASSGRGREVATQYF
TRBJ1-1	TRBV30	CAWQQDGSTEAFF
TRBJ1-1	TRBV13	CASSSGQKGTEAFF
TRBJ1-5	TRBV12-5	CASGSGGMGNQPQHF
TRBJ1-5	TRBV4-1	CASSHPDRGGDQPQHF
TRBJ2-2	TRBV5-6	CASNRGPGELFF
TRBJ2-2	TRBV19	CASSIGASGRASGELFF
TRBJ2-2	TRBV5-6	CASSATGGELFF
TRBJ2-1	TRBV5-1	CASSLLAGLDNNEQFF
TRBJ1-4	TRBV27	CASSTGANEKLFF
TRBJ2-7	TRBV2	CATSRRAKSTYEQYF
TRBJ1-2	TRBV5-6	CASIGQEGWNYGYTF
TRBJ2-5	TRBV6-5	CASSYTDREETQYF
TRBJ2-5	TRBV7-6	CASPLWQREDQGGTQYF
TRBJ2-5	TRBV5-4	CASSLNRGLETQYF
TRBJ2-3	TRBV7-4	CASSLERTSTDTQYF
TRBJ1-2	TRBV29-1	CSVAAGTGPYGYTF
TRBJ1-3	TRBV7-9	CASSPSEISGNTIYF
TRBJ1-1	TRBV7-9	CASSLVEGEAFF
TRBJ2-7	TRBV7-6	CASSLGTEHYEQYF
TRBJ1-2	TRBV30	CALRGPDYGYTF
TRBJ2-2	TRBV7-9	CASSHRDRVNGELFF
TRBJ2-7	TRBV5-4	CASSPGTSASYEQYF